The count of the clone carrying this T cell receptor beta chain is one. The sample originates from a study of blood T cell repertoires in COVID-19. Study information: Material from acute and convalescent COVID-19 was sourced from the United States, Italy and Spain. PBMCs, B-cell-depleted T cells, or T cells were the source of the cDNA or gDNA that made up the material.

In the authors' methods: Estimates of nucleated cell counts were drawn from the amplification of reference gene primers. Using immunoSEQ multiplex PCR, the repertoire was profiled, and TCRdb retains in-frame clones only, with some absent. D and trimming come from the DNA, and the V and J calls and clone size come from that table. The data contain 200,000 to 250,000 clones, 82% of them singletons. The sequence was collected from a woman younger than 35 with acute or convalescent COVID-19. Specimen: peripheral blood.

This CDR3 is CASSSDSILSFGYTF. CDR3 nucleotide sequence: TGTGCCAGCAGTTCCGACAGCATCCTCAGCTTTGGCTACACCTTC. This chain links TRBV27 with TRBJ1-2; a weak D match, TRBD1 (5 bases). The CDR3 runs to 15 residues. CDR1 MNHEY and CDR2 SMNVEV come from the germline V gene (reference sequence). Trimming stripped 4 bases from V and 7 bases from J, with 19 bases between.